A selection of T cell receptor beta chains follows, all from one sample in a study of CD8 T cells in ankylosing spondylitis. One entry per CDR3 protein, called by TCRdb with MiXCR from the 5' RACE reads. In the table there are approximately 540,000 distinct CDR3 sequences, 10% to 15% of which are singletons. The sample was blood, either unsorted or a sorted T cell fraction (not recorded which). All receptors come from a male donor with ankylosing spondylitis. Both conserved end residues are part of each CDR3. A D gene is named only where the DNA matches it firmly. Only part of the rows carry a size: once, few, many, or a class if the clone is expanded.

CASSPPTSDYSYEQYF	TGTGCCAGCAGCCCCCCGACTAGCGACTATTCCTACGAGCAGTACTTC	TRBV7-9	TRBJ2-7	-	TRBD2
CASRPVSGVTEAFF	TGTGCCAGCAGGCCCGTCAGCGGGGTCACTGAAGCTTTCTTT	TRBV6-1	TRBJ1-1	many	-
CASSTTGLAGTEAFF	TGCGCCAGCAGCACCACAGGGTTGGCGGGCACTGAAGCTTTCTTT	TRBV5-1	TRBJ1-1	-	-
CASSPRPVRGYTF	TGTGCCAGCAGTCCAAGGCCGGTCAGGGGCTACACCTTC	TRBV12-3/TRBV12-4	TRBJ1-2	many	-
CASQPSSYNEQFF	TGTGCCAGCCAGCCTAGCTCCTACAATGAGCAGTTCTTC	TRBV7-2	TRBJ2-1	many	-
CASSRDYLYEQYF	TGTGCCAGCAGCCGGGACTACTTATACGAGCAGTACTTC	TRBV14	TRBJ2-7	-	TRBD2
CATSRDPAWAKNIQYF	TGTGCCACCAGCAGAGATCCGGCTTGGGCCAAAAACATTCAGTACTTC	TRBV15	TRBJ2-4	-	-
CATSDTRVGYGYTF	TGTGCCACCAGTGATACCAGGGTTGGCTATGGCTACACCTTC	TRBV24-1	TRBJ1-2	few	-
CASSFAQGRSNEQFF	TGCGCCAGCAGCTTTGCGCAGGGAAGGTCCAATGAGCAGTTCTTC	TRBV5-1	TRBJ2-1	-	-
CASSLAVATNEKLFF	TGCGCCAGCAGCTTAGCCGTCGCAACTAATGAAAAACTGTTTTTT	TRBV5-1	TRBJ1-4	few	-
CSARATSGEETQYF	TGCAGTGCTAGAGCGACTAGCGGGGAAGAGACCCAGTACTTC	TRBV20-1	TRBJ2-5	few	TRBD2
CATKAGGVLNEKLFF	TGTGCCACCAAGGCTGGGGGGGTGCTTAATGAAAAACTGTTTTTT	TRBV15	TRBJ1-4	few	-
CSASLVNEQFF	TGCAGTGCGAGCCTTGTCAATGAGCAGTTCTTC	TRBV20-1	TRBJ2-1	few	-
CSAREDRYTEAFF	TGCAGTGCTAGAGAAGACAGATACACTGAAGCTTTCTTT	TRBV20-1	TRBJ1-1	few	-